This T cell receptor (beta chain) was identified during a study of metastatic and nonmetastatic thyroid tumors. Study summary: Where malignant and benign thyroid patients were concerned, repertoires were compared across blood and tumor or nodule tissue.

CDR3 size: 15 residues. The ends were cut back, 5 bases at V and 3 bases at J, with 14 bases in the middle. The sample holds many counts of this clone. What it recognizes is unknown. Per the authors' pipeline: Construction of a distant-metastasis classifier for papillary thyroid cancer relied on CDR3 differences across clinicopathological groups. TCRdb re-processed the PCR reads through MiXCR. In this record, the V and J calls reflect TCRdb's handling and not the investigators' own analysis. Here the sample spans over 15,000 clones, 34% being singletons. Patients were all untreated before their thyroid surgery. General observations from the study: Reportedly, malignant thyroid tumors had significantly higher TCR beta diversity than benign nodules, in blood and tumor.

This TCR came from a female donor with papillary thyroid cancer or a benign thyroid nodule (not recorded which). Some clones in this sample may be carry-over from other donors' samples. The chain combines TRBV12-3 or TRBV12-4 with TRBJ2-1; no clear D. Sequenced sample: tumor tissue. This CDR3 reads CASSASGASYNEQFF. CDR3 bases: TGTGCCAGCAGTGCCTCCGGAGCTAGCTACAATGAGCAGTTCTTC.